Listed below are T cell receptor beta chains from one sample, sequenced in a study of T cell responses to AZD1222 COVID-19 vaccine. The method was immunoSEQ multiplex PCR; TCRdb's version includes in-frame clones alone and lacks a portion of them. The sample contains some 110,000 clones, roughly 89% of which appear only once. This specimen consisted of peripheral blood, obtained 28 days after the second AZD1222 dose. The receptors were sampled from an adult who received the AZD1222 COVID-19 vaccine. CDR3s include the opening cysteine and the closing phenylalanine or tryptophan. The D gene is left open where the match is weak. Size is stated for part of the rows, as once, few or many counts, or as a class when the clone is expanded.

j_call clone_size v_call d_call cdr3_aa cdr3_nt
TRBJ2-1 . TRBV27 . CASSLSGQNEQFF TGTGCCAGCAGTTTAAGCGGGCAGAATGAGCAGTTCTTC
TRBJ2-1 . TRBV5-1 . CASSAPEGADEQFF TGCGCCAGCAGCGCCCCGGAGGGAGCCGATGAGCAGTTCTTC
TRBJ1-2 . TRBV5-1 . CASSPGTGRSYGYTF TGCGCCAGCAGCCCGGGGACGGGGAGAAGCTATGGCTACACCTTC
TRBJ2-5 once TRBV6-5 . CAIEGGPKTQYF TGTGCCATCGAGGGGGGGCCGAAGACCCAGTACTTC
TRBJ2-3 few TRBV15 TRBD2 CATSLGGREGGTQYF TGTGCCACCAGCCTCGGGGGCCGGGAGGGGGGTACGCAGTATTTT
TRBJ2-3 once TRBV19 TRBD2 CASSKAGEIDTQYF TGTGCCAGTAGTAAAGCGGGGGAAATAGATACGCAGTATTTT
TRBJ2-7 . TRBV28 . CASSGGGEGRDEQYF TGTGCCAGCAGTGGGGGGGGCGAGGGCCGCGACGAGCAGTACTTC
TRBJ2-5 . TRBV18 . CASSPTSPQETQYF TGTGCCAGCTCACCGACTAGTCCTCAAGAGACCCAGTACTTC
TRBJ1-4 . TRBV5-1 . CASSLVGAGNEKLFF TGCGCCAGCAGCTTGGTGGGGGCTGGTAATGAAAAACTGTTTTTT
TRBJ2-3 . TRBV18 . CASSPPFSEGTDTQYF TGTGCCAGCTCACCACCGTTCAGCGAGGGCACAGATACGCAGTATTTT
TRBJ1-4 once TRBV7-2 TRBD1 CASSSWQGANNEKLFF TGTGCCAGCAGCTCTTGGCAGGGGGCTAATAATGAAAAACTGTTTTTT
TRBJ2-6 . TRBV30 TRBD1 CAWSVRWGQANSGANVLTF TGTGCCTGGAGTGTACGATGGGGACAGGCGAACTCTGGGGCCAACGTCCTGACTTTC
TRBJ2-5 . TRBV5-4 TRBD2 CASRLAGPQETQYF TGTGCCAGCCGGCTAGCGGGACCCCAAGAGACCCAGTACTTC
TRBJ2-3 . TRBV7-9 TRBD2 CASSLGTSVTDTQYF TGTGCCAGCAGCTTGGGGACTAGCGTCACAGATACGCAGTATTTT
TRBJ2-1 . TRBV25-1 . CASSVRIGVSYNEQFF TGTGCCAGCAGTGTTCGAATCGGGGTTTCCTACAATGAGCAGTTCTTC
TRBJ1-5 few TRBV19 . CASSMREENQPQHF TGTGCCAGTAGTATGAGGGAGGAAAATCAGCCCCAGCATTTT
TRBJ2-1 once TRBV5-4 TRBD2 CASSLEQTSGANEQFF TGTGCCAGCAGCTTGGAGCAGACTAGCGGGGCTAATGAGCAGTTCTTC
TRBJ2-1 . TRBV5-4 . CASSPGPLNEQFF TGTGCCAGCAGCCCCGGACCCCTCAATGAGCAGTTCTTC
TRBJ2-7 . TRBV5-1 . CASSLNGGYEQYF TGCGCCAGCAGCTTGAACGGGGGCTACGAGCAGTACTTC
TRBJ1-4 . TRBV6-5 . CASRAPGATNEKLFF TGTGCCAGCAGAGCACCCGGCGCAACTAATGAAAAACTGTTTTTT
TRBJ2-1 . TRBV28 TRBD2 CASSSGLEIKSEQFF TGTGCCAGCAGTTCGGGACTAGAAATTAAGAGTGAGCAGTTCTTC
TRBJ1-5 . TRBV15 . CATSRDQGWVQPQHF TGTGCCACCAGCAGAGATCAGGGTTGGGTTCAGCCCCAGCATTTT
TRBJ1-2 once TRBV5-1 . CASSLATDKGGYTF TGCGCCAGCAGCTTGGCGACAGATAAAGGTGGCTACACCTTC
TRBJ1-1 . TRBV6-5 . CASTRETAGVTEAFF TGTGCCAGCACCCGGGAAACAGCGGGGGTCACTGAAGCTTTCTTT
TRBJ1-1 . TRBV7-9 . CASRPEGGNTEAFF TGTGCCAGCAGACCAGAGGGCGGTAACACTGAAGCTTTCTTT
TRBJ2-5 . TRBV28 . CASSLSTQTQYF TGTGCCAGCAGTTTGTCTACCCAGACCCAGTACTTC
TRBJ2-5 . TRBV29-1 TRBD1 CSARRDRGQETQYF TGCAGCGCCCGAAGGGACAGGGGGCAAGAGACCCAGTACTTC
TRBJ2-2 once TRBV9 . CASSKAAGFGGELFF TGTGCCAGCAGTAAAGCGGCGGGATTCGGCGGGGAGCTGTTTTTT
TRBJ2-3 . TRBV28 . CASTRLLTDTQYF TGTGCCAGCACCAGACTGCTCACAGATACGCAGTATTTT
TRBJ1-5 . TRBV30 TRBD1 CAWRSGQSSEPQHF TGTGCCTGGAGGTCGGGACAGTCCTCTGAGCCCCAGCATTTT
TRBJ1-4 . TRBV28 . CASSSLGANEKLFF TGTGCCAGCAGCTCTCTAGGGGCTAATGAAAAACTGTTTTTT
TRBJ2-5 . TRBV28 . CASSSAFPTETQYF TGTGCCAGCAGTTCCGCTTTTCCAACGGAGACCCAGTACTTC
TRBJ2-1 . TRBV5-1 TRBD2 CASSSREAGEQFF TGCGCCAGCAGCTCGCGGGAGGCCGGGGAGCAGTTCTTC
TRBJ2-3 . TRBV7-9 . CASSLEPGDTQYF TGTGCCAGCAGCTTAGAGCCGGGAGATACGCAGTATTTT
TRBJ1-1 . TRBV19 . CASSIGFLNTEAFF TGTGCCAGTAGTATAGGGTTCCTGAACACTGAAGCTTTCTTT
TRBJ2-7 once TRBV5-1 . CASSLGGALMEQYF TGCGCCAGCAGCTTGGGAGGGGCTCTCATGGAGCAGTACTTC
TRBJ2-3 . TRBV29-1 . CSVRADSTDTQYF TGCAGCGTTCGGGCGGACTCCACAGATACGCAGTATTTT
TRBJ2-3 . TRBV28 TRBD2 CASSPGLAGDWDTDTQYF TGTGCCAGCAGTCCCGGGCTAGCGGGAGATTGGGACACAGATACGCAGTATTTT
TRBJ2-7 . TRBV5-1 TRBD1 CASSPTGWYEQYF TGCGCCAGCAGCCCGACAGGGTGGTACGAGCAGTACTTC
TRBJ2-1 . TRBV19 TRBD2 CASSPGTSGPYNEQFF TGTGCCAGTAGTCCCGGGACTAGCGGCCCCTACAATGAGCAGTTCTTC
TRBJ2-3 . TRBV7-9 . CASSLVGQIGTDTQYF TGTGCCAGCAGCTTAGTGGGGCAGATCGGCACAGATACGCAGTATTTT
TRBJ1-5 . TRBV20-1 . CSATGAQPQHF TGCAGTGCTACCGGGGCACAGCCCCAGCATTTT
TRBJ2-1 . TRBV10-3 TRBD2 CAIATSGRMPEQFF TGTGCCATCGCAACTAGCGGGAGAATGCCTGAGCAGTTCTTC
TRBJ1-1 few TRBV29-1 TRBD1 CSGRDRMNTEAFF TGCAGCGGCCGGGACAGGATGAACACTGAAGCTTTCTTT
TRBJ1-2 . TRBV19 TRBD1 CASSLPGTGLGYTF TGTGCCAGTAGTTTACCCGGGACAGGGCTAGGCTACACCTTC
TRBJ2-1 . TRBV5-1 TRBD1 CASSLGTGNYNEQFF TGCGCCAGCAGCTTAGGGACAGGGAACTACAATGAGCAGTTCTTC
TRBJ2-1 . TRBV4-1 . CASSPGPSYNEQFF TGCGCCAGCAGCCCGGGACCGAGCTACAATGAGCAGTTCTTC
TRBJ2-2 . TRBV13 . CASSPARRERPGELFF TGTGCCAGCAGCCCCGCGAGACGGGAGAGACCCGGGGAGCTGTTTTTT
TRBJ1-2 . TRBV28 TRBD1 CASRRTRTGNYGYTF TGTGCCAGCAGAAGAACCCGGACAGGGAACTATGGCTACACCTTC
TRBJ1-3 . TRBV18 TRBD1 CASSPQGQGLSGNTIYF TGTGCCAGCTCACCACAAGGACAGGGGTTATCTGGAAACACCATATATTTT
TRBJ1-5 . TRBV6-5 . CASREGGPGPQHF TGTGCCAGCAGAGAGGGGGGCCCCGGGCCCCAGCATTTT
TRBJ2-7 . TRBV5-1 . CASSPGYEQYF TGCGCCAGCAGCCCGGGGTACGAGCAGTACTTC
TRBJ1-1 . TRBV15 . CATSSGRKAGTEAFF TGTGCCACCAGCAGTGGGAGAAAGGCCGGGACTGAAGCTTTCTTT
TRBJ1-2 once TRBV28 . CASSLNLYGYTF TGTGCCAGCAGTTTGAACCTCTATGGCTACACCTTC
TRBJ2-5 . TRBV27 . CASSLDASFRGETQYF TGTGCCAGCAGTTTAGACGCCTCCTTTCGGGGAGAGACCCAGTACTTC
TRBJ1-4 . TRBV3-1/TRBV3-2 TRBD1 CASAETGKGEKLFF TGTGCCAGCGCCGAGACAGGGAAGGGCGAAAAACTGTTTTTT
TRBJ2-1 . TRBV11-3 TRBD1 CASSSGAGTGLSNEQFF TGTGCCAGCAGCTCTGGGGCCGGGACAGGGTTGAGTAATGAGCAGTTCTTC
TRBJ1-1 . TRBV30 TRBD1 CAWSDRGLAEAFF TGTGCCTGGAGTGACAGGGGATTGGCTGAAGCTTTCTTT
TRBJ2-2 . TRBV7-9 TRBD2 CASRGLATNTGELFF TGTGCCAGCCGTGGACTAGCGACGAACACCGGGGAGCTGTTTTTT